One and the same sample provided the 22 T cell receptor beta chains below, sequenced in a study of CD8 T cells in ankylosing spondylitis. Overall study findings and caveats: A motif in TCR beta, a set of seven to nine highly homologous variants, appeared characteristic of ankylosing spondylitis blood.

The antigens of these receptors remain unknown. TCRdb ran MiXCR on the 5' RACE reads and lists one entry per CDR3 protein. The sample records fewer than 550,000 distinct CDR3 sequences, less than 6% being singletons. Sample: blood, either unsorted or a sorted T cell fraction (not recorded which). Every receptor here comes from a male donor with ankylosing spondylitis.

The chain carries TRBV7-2 and TRBJ1-2; D is uncertain. CDR3 length: 15 residues. From germline, CDR1 is SGHTA and CDR2 FQGNSA. V was trimmed by 5 bases and J by 0 bases, leaving 13 bases between them. The CDR3 nucleotides are TGTGCCAGCAGCCCACGACGGACGCCTAACTATGGCTACACCTTC. Protein: CASSPRRTPNYGYTF.

In its sample, this clonotype was seen many times. This CDR3 is CASSQDGSGSSSYEQYF. The CDR3 DNA is TGCGCCAGCAGCCAAGATGGATCCGGGAGTTCCTCCTACGAGCAGTACTTC. The rearrangement joins TRBV4-1 to TRBJ2-7, with a possible D match to TRBD2 (6 bases). From germline, CDR1 is MGHRA and CDR2 YSYEKL. Between the trimmed V and J ends, which lost 0 bases and 0 bases, there was a span of 15 bases. The CDR3 spans 17 residues.

This clonotype was seen repeatedly, ten times or more. The chain recombines TRBV5-5 with TRBJ1-1; TRBD1 is a possible D gene (5 bases). The CDR3 contains 15 residues. Deletions cut 4 bases from V and 3 bases from J, with 16 bases between. Per germline, CDR1 SGHKS and CDR2 YYEKEE (reference sequence). DNA of the CDR3: TGTGCCAGCAGCCCATCCTCGACAGCTTACACTGAAGCTTTCTTT. It translates to CASSPSSTAYTEAFF. The full variable domain, completed using reference TRBV5-5 and TRBJ1-1, is DAGVTQSPTHLIKTRGQQVTLRCSPISGHKSVSWYQQVLGQGPQFIFQYYEKEERGRGNFPDRFSARQFPNYSSELNVNALLLGDSALYLCASSPSSTAYTEAFFGQGTRLTVV.

This clonotype appeared a few times. The chain has TRBV20-1 and TRBJ2-5; 9 nucleotides align to TRBD2. Losses at the gene ends were 6 bases for V and 5 bases for J; bases not matched to a gene: 13. Germline lookup yields CDR1 DFQATT and CDR2 SNEGSKA (reference sequence). The CDR3 extends over 15 amino acids. CDR3 DNA: TGCAGTGCCCACTGGTGGCGGGGGGGCCGGGAGACCCAGTACTTC. Its protein is CSAHWWRGGRETQYF.

In this sample, this clonotype turned up many times. V usage is TRBV27 and J usage is TRBJ2-7, with D unclear. Per germline, CDR1 MNHEY and CDR2 SMNVEV (reference sequence). Trimming removed 6 bases from V and 0 bases from J, with 9 bases in between. This CDR3 comprises 13 residues. The CDR3 DNA follows: TGTGCCAGCAGAATAAATCCCTCCTACGAGCAGTACTTC. Its translation is CASRINPSYEQYF.

This rearrangement joins TRBV4-3 to TRBJ2-1; D is unclear. This CDR3 has 16 residues. The V end was cut by 1 base, the J end by 2 bases, with 12 bases between. CDR1 is LGHNA and CDR2 is YSLEER in the germline V gene. The CDR3 sequence is CASSQVVGSTYNEQFF. DNA for the CDR3: TGCGCCAGCAGCCAAGTGGTTGGCAGTACCTACAATGAGCAGTTCTTC.

This clonotype was recorded at least ten times. The chain is built from TRBV6-2 or TRBV6-3 and TRBJ1-5; no clear D gene. V was cut by 6 bases and J by 1 base, with 10 bases left in between. The CDR3 is 14 residues long. The V gene's germline CDR1 is MNHEY and CDR2 SVGEGT. The CDR3 spells CASRPILSNQPQHF. The CDR3 bases are TGTGCCAGCAGACCCATCCTAAGCAATCAGCCCCAGCATTTT.

This clonotype was seen repeatedly, ten times or more. This sequence joins TRBV7-6 and TRBJ1-5; weak D call: TRBD1 (6 bases). Trimming took off 0 bases at V and 7 bases at J, with 13 bases between the two ends. The germline CDR1 and CDR2 sequences are SGHVS and FNYEAQ. This CDR3 is 15 amino acids long. The DNA of the CDR3 is TGTGCCAGCAGCTTAGCTCTGGGGGCCGGGCAGCCCCAGCATTTT. This encodes CASSLALGAGQPQHF.

The chain links TRBV5-6 to TRBJ2-3; D may match TRBD1 or TRBD2 (6 bases each). Germline CDR1 SGHDT, CDR2 YYEEEE. V dropped 1 base and J dropped 8 bases, with 20 bases sitting between them. This CDR3 has 16 amino acids. In DNA form, the CDR3 reads TGTGCCAGCAGCTTGCGTGTGGGGGGCGGTCCTGGTACGCAGTATTTT. Protein: CASSLRVGGGPGTQYF.

Remarks on this clonotype: This may be a read error, as it is one base from a much larger clone. The rearrangement joins TRBV27 to TRBJ2-7, with D unclear. CDR1 MNHEY and CDR2 SMNVEV come from the germline V gene (reference sequence). V was shortened by 5 bases and J by 2 bases, with 13 bases between the two germline ends. The CDR3 loop spans 14 amino acids. CDR3 protein: CASSPIGRTYEQYF. The CDR3 region has the DNA TGTGCCAGCAGTCCGATCGGGCGCACCTACGAGCAGTACTTC.

The chain joins TRBV20-1 to TRBJ2-7; 7 bases match TRBD2. From germline, CDR1 is DFQATT and CDR2 SNEGSKA (reference sequence). The V gene end was trimmed by 0 bases and the J gene end by 6 bases; junction bases not matched to a gene: 14. The CDR3 consists of 16 residues. The CDR3 nucleotides are TGCAGTGCTAGAGATTTGGGAGCAGCGGGGCCCAGCGAGCAGTACTTC. It translates to CSARDLGAAGPSEQYF.

This clonotype has at least ten counts. The chain couples TRBV6-5 to TRBJ2-7, with D perhaps being TRBD1 or TRBD2 (5 bases each). This CDR3 comprises 14 residues. Per the germline V gene, CDR1 is MNHEY and CDR2 is SVGAGI. V was shortened by 1 base and J by 2 bases, with 9 bases between the two germline ends. The DNA of the CDR3 is TGTGCCAGCAGTTACTGGGACGGAACCTACGAGCAGTACTTC. Protein product: CASSYWDGTYEQYF.

This clonotype came up many times. The V and J genes are TRBV28 and TRBJ2-5, with 9 bases aligning to TRBD1. This CDR3 is 13 amino acids long. The V segment lost 5 bases and the J segment 5 bases; nucleotides outside the gene matches: 3. Germline V gives CDR1 MDHEN, CDR2 SYDVKM. The CDR3 here is CASSRQGVETQYF. CDR3 nucleotides: TGTGCCAGCAGTCGACAGGGGGTTGAGACCCAGTACTTC.

This clonotype came up many times. The J gene is TRBJ2-1, the V gene TRBV3-1; maybe TRBD2 (7 bases). Between the trimmed V and J ends, which lost 4 bases and 3 bases, there was a span of 13 bases. The CDR3 has 15 amino acids. Germline lookup yields CDR1 LGHDT and CDR2 YNNKEL (reference sequence). CDR3 DNA: TGTGCCAGCAGCCCAGGGGAGGGCCTCTACAATGAGCAGTTCTTC. Amino acid sequence: CASSPGEGLYNEQFF.

This clonotype occurred a few times. The chain joins TRBV5-6 to TRBJ2-5; D unresolved. The length of the CDR3 is 13 residues. Trimming removed 4 bases from V and 4 bases from J, with 11 bases in between. Per germline, CDR1 SGHDT and CDR2 YYEEEE. The CDR3 bases are TGTGCCAGCAGCCGAGAGATTTCAGAGACCCAGTACTTC. It yields the protein CASSREISETQYF.

This clonotype was picked up many times. The chain has TRBV5-1 and TRBJ1-1, with a weak D call TRBD1 (5 bases). CDR3 length: 14 amino acids. In germline, CDR1 is SGHRS, CDR2 YFSETQ. V gave up 1 base and J gave up 5 bases, with 12 bases separating them. CDR3 DNA: TGCGCCAGCAGCTTGTGGAGGGGTACGACTGAAGCTTTCTTT. Protein product: CASSLWRGTTEAFF.

There are many counts of this clonotype. The V call is TRBV7-6, the J call TRBJ1-2; 11 bases match TRBD1. Trimming at V came to 3 bases and at J to 4 bases, leaving 4 bases not matched to a gene. This CDR3 region has 15 residues. Germline-derived CDR1 and CDR2 are SGHVS and FNYEAQ. The CDR3 nucleotides are TGTGCCAGCAGCTTGGGGACAGGGGGGGGCTATGGCTACACCTTC. Residues: CASSLGTGGGYGYTF.

J is TRBJ1-2 and V is TRBV20-1; a possible D gene is TRBD1 (5 bases). The V gene lost 0 bases and the J gene lost 4 bases, with 15 bases spanning the gap. CDR3 length equals 15 residues. Germline V lookup: CDR1 DFQATT, CDR2 SNEGSKA (reference sequence). CDR3 loop: CSARDSQGQSYGYTF. CDR3 sequence (DNA): TGCAGTGCTAGAGATAGCCAGGGCCAATCCTATGGCTACACCTTC.

This clonotype was recorded many times. The chain joins TRBV27 to TRBJ2-2, with 7 positions matching TRBD1. Germline assignment: CDR1 MNHEY and CDR2 SMNVEV (reference sequence). V shed 5 bases and J 4 bases; nucleotides not matched to a gene: 10. The CDR3 extends over 16 amino acids. Here the CDR3 DNA reads TGTGCCAGCAGTCTCACGACAGGGTATTCCACCGGGGAGCTGTTTTTT. This translates into CASSLTTGYSTGELFF.

Many counts were recorded for this clonotype. The J gene is TRBJ2-2, the V gene TRBV4-2; D remains unclear. From germline, CDR1 is LGHNA and CDR2 YNFKEQ. This CDR3 spans 13 amino acids. The V gene lost 4 bases and the J gene lost 5 bases, with 8 bases spanning the gap. The CDR3 bases are TGTGCCAGCAGCCGAGCTACGACCGGGGAGCTGTTTTTT. Protein: CASSRATTGELFF.

This clonotype was observed many times. The junction departs from germline at one end; a sequencing error may be responsible. V gene TRBV5-1 combines with J gene TRBJ2-7; the D gene is possibly TRBD2 (6 bases). Germline CDR1 reads SGHRS; CDR2 reads YFSETQ. The CDR3 contains 14 residues. The CDR3 reads CASSLEGVIHEQYF. Here the CDR3 DNA reads TGCGCCAGCAGTTTGGAGGGCGTGATCCACGAGCAGTACTTC.

There are a few counts of this clonotype. The rearrangement links TRBV12-3 or TRBV12-4 to TRBJ2-7, with TRBD1 matching over 10 bases. The CDR3 extends over 14 amino acids. After removal of 6 bases from V and 5 bases from J, the junction contained 7 bases not matched to a gene. The CDR3 DNA sequence: TGTGCCAGCAGCCACCGGGACAGGGGCCACGAGCAGTACTTC. Its protein is CASSHRDRGHEQYF.